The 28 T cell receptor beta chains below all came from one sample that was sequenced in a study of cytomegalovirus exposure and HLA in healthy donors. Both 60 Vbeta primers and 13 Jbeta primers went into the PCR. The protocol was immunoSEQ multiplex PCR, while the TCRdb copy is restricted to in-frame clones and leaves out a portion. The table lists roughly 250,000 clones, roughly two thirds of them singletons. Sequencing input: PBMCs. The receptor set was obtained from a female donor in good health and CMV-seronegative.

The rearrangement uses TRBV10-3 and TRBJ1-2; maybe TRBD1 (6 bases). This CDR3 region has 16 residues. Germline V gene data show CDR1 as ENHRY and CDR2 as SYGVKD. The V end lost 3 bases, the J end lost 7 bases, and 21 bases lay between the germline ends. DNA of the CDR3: TGTGCCATCAGTGATATCATCAAGGGAGGGGGGCCTGGCTACACCTTC. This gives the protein CAISDIIKGGGPGYTF.

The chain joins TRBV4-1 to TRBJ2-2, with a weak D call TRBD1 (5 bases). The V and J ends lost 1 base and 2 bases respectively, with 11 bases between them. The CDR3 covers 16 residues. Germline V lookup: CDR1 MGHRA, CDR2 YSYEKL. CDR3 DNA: TGCGCCAGCAGCCAAGTTGTGACAGCAAACACCGGGGAGCTGTTTTTT. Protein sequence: CASSQVVTANTGELFF.

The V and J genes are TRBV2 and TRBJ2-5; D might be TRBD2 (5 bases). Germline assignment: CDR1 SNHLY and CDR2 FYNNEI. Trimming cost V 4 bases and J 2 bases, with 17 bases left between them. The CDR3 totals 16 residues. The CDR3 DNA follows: TGTGCCAGCAGTGCACTCAGCGGATCTAAACAAGAGACCCAGTACTTC. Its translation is CASSALSGSKQETQYF. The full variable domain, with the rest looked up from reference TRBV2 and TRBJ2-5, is EPEVTQTPSHQVTQMGQEVILRCVPISNHLYFYWYRQILGQKVEFLVSFYNNEISEKSEIFDDQFSVERPDGSNFTLKIRSTKLEDSAMYFCASSALSGSKQETQYFGPGTRLLVL.

The CDR3 DNA is TGCGCCAGCAGCGATTCCCCGGGACTAGCCTCCCGGGAGCAGTACTTC. As protein: CASSDSPGLASREQYF. The chain couples TRBV5-1 to TRBJ2-7, with 9 bases lining up with TRBD2. This CDR3 is built from 16 residues. The germline V gene encodes CDR1 SGHRS and CDR2 YFSETQ. V lost 4 bases and J lost 7; bases outside the gene matches: 15.

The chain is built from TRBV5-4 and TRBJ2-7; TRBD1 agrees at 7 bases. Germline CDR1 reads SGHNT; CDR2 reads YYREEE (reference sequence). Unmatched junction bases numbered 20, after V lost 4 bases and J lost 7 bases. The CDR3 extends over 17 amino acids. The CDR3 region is CASSRDRVGSLLGEQYF. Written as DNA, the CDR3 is TGTGCCAGCAGCCGCGACAGGGTGGGTTCCCTACTTGGGGAGCAGTACTTC.

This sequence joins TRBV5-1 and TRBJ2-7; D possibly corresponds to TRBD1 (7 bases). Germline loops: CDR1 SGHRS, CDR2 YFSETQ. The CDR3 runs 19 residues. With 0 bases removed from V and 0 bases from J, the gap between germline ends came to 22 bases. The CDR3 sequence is CASSLERGQGLFLSYEQYF. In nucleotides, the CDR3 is TGCGCCAGCAGCTTGGAAAGGGGGCAGGGACTCTTCCTCTCCTACGAGCAGTACTTC.

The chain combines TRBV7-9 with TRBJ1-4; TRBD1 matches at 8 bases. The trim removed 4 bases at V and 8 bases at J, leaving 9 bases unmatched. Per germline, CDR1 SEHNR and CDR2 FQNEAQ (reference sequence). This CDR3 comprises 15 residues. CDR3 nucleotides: TGTGCCAGCAGCTCCCAATCAGGGGGCGAAGAAAAACTGTTTTTT. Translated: CASSSQSGGEEKLFF.

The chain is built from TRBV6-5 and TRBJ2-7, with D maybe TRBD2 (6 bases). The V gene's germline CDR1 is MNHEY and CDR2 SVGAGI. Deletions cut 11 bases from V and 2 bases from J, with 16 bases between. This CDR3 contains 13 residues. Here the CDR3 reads CAARGLLPYEQYF. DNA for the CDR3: TGTGCCGCCAGAGGACTACTTCCCTACGAGCAGTACTTC.

CDR3: CASSSVDRSSVAKNIQYF. CDR3 in DNA: TGTGCCAGCAGCTCCGTGGACAGATCGAGTGTAGCCAAAAACATTCAGTACTTC. The V and J genes are TRBV7-9 and TRBJ2-4; a weak D match, TRBD1 (6 bases). Germline V CDR1 and CDR2: SEHNR, FQNEAQ (reference sequence). The CDR3 has 18 amino acids. V lost 4 bases and J 0 bases, leaving 19 bases between the germline ends.

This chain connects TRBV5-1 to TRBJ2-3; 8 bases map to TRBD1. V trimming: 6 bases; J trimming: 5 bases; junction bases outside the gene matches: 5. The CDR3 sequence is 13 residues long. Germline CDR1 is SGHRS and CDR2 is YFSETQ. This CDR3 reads CASTLGQGDTQYF. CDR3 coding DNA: TGCGCCAGCACCCTTGGACAGGGAGATACGCAGTATTTT.

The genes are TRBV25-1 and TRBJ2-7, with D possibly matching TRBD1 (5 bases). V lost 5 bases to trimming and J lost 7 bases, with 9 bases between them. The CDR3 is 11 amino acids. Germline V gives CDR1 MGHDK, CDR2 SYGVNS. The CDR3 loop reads CASSTHREQYF. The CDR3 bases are TGTGCCAGCAGTACCCACAGGGAGCAGTACTTC.

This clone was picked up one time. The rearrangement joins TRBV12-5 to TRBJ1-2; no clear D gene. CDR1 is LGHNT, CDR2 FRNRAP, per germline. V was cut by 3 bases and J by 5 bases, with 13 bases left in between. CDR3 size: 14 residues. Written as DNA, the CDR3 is TGTGCTAGTGGTTTTCCAGGTACCACTTATGGCTACACCTTC. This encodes CASGFPGTTYGYTF.

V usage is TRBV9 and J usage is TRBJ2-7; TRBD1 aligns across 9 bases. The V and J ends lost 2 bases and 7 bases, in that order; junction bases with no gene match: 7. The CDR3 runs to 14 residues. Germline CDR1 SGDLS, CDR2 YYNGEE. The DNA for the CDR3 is TGTGCCAGCAGCGTCGGGGGACAGGGACGAGAGCAGTACTTC. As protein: CASSVGGQGREQYF.

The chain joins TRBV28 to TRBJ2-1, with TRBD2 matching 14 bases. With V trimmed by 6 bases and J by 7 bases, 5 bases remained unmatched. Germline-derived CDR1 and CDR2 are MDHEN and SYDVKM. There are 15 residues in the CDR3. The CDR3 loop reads CASRVGLAGGNEQFF. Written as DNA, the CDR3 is TGTGCCAGCAGGGTTGGACTAGCGGGAGGAAATGAGCAGTTCTTC.

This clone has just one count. The CDR3 here is CASRETSGSYNEQFF. CDR3 coding DNA: TGTGCCAGCAGAGAAACTAGTGGAAGCTACAATGAGCAGTTCTTC. The chain couples TRBV2 to TRBJ2-1, with D possibly TRBD2 on 5 matching bases. The CDR3 runs 15 residues. V was pared by 6 bases and J by 3 bases, with 15 bases between. CDR1 is SNHLY, CDR2 FYNNEI, per germline.

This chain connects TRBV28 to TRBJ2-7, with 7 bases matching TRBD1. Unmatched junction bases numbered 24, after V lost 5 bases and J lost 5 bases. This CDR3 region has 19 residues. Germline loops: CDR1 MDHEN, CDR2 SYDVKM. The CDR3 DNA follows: TGTGCCAGCAGTCTTCCCCACGGGACAGCCGACCTCCTCAGAAACGAGCAGTACTTC. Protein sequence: CASSLPHGTADLLRNEQYF.

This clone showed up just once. CDR3 in DNA: TGCGCCAGCAGTGAGACTAGCGGGGGACAAGAGACCCAGTACTTC. Its translation is CASSETSGGQETQYF. The chain has TRBV10-1 and TRBJ2-5; 11 bases are a match to TRBD2. Germline-derived CDR1 and CDR2 are WNHNN and SYGVQD (reference sequence). V shed 2 bases and J 2 bases; nucleotides not matched to a gene: 1. The CDR3 contains 15 residues.

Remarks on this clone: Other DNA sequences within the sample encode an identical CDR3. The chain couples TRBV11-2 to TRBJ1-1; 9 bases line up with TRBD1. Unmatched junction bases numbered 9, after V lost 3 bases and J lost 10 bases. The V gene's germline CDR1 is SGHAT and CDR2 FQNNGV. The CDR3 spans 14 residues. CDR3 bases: TGTGCCAGCAGCTTTGCCCGGGACAGGGTTGCAGCTTTCTTT. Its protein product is CASSFARDRVAAFF.

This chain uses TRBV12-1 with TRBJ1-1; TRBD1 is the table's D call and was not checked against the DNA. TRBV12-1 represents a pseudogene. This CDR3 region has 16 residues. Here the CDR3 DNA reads TGTGCCAGCAGCTCAGCCGGGACAGGGCCTAACACTGAAGCTTTCTTT. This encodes CASSSAGTGPNTEAFF.

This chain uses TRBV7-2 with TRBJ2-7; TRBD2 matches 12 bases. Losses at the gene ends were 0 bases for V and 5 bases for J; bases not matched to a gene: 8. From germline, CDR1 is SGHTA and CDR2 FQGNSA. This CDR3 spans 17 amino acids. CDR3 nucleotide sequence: TGTGCCAGCAGCTTAGCCGGCACGGGACTAGCGGGCCACGAGCAGTACTTC. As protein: CASSLAGTGLAGHEQYF.

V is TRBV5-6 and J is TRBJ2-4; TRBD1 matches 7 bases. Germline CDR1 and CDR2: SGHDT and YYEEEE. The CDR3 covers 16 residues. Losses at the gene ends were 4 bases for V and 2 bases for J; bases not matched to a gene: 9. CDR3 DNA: TGTGCCAGCAGCCTAGGGGGCCCTACTACCAAAAACATTCAGTACTTC. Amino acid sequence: CASSLGGPTTKNIQYF.

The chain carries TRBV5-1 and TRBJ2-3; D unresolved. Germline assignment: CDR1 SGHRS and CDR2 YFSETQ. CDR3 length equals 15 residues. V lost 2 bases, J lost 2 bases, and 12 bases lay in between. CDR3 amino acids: CASSFGSISTDTQYF. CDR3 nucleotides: TGCGCCAGCAGCTTCGGGTCGATCTCCACAGATACGCAGTATTTT.

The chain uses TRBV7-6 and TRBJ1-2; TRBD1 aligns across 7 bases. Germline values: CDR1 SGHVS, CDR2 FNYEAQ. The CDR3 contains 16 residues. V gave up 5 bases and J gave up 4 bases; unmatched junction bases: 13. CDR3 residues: CASSATRMGQSYGYTF. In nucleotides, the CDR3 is TGTGCCAGCAGCGCAACCCGGATGGGACAGAGCTATGGCTACACCTTC. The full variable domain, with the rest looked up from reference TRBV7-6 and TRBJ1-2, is GAGVSQSPRYKVTKRGQDVALRCDPISGHVSLYWYRQALGQGPEFLTYFNYEAQQDKSGLPNDRFSAERPEGSISTLTIQRTEQRDSAMYRCASSATRMGQSYGYTFGSGTRLTVV.

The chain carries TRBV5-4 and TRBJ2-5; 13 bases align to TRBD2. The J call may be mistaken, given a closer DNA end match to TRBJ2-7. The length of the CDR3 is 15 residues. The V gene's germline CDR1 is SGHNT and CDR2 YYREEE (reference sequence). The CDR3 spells CASSPTSGGENEQYF. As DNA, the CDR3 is TGTGCCAGCAGCCCAACTAGCGGGGGGGAGAACGAGCAGTACTTC.

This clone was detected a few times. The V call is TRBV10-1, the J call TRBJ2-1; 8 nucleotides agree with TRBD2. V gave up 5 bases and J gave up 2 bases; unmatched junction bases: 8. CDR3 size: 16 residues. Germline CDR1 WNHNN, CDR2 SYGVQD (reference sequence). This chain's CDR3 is CASSSTLGLAYNEQFF. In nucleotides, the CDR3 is TGCGCCAGCAGTTCAACTCTGGGACTAGCCTACAATGAGCAGTTCTTC.

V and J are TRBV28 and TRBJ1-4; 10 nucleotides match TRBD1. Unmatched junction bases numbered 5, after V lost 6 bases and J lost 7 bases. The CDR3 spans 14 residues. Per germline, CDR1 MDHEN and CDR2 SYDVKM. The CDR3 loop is CASSHGTGVEKLFF. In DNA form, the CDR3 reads TGTGCCAGCAGCCACGGGACAGGGGTTGAAAAACTGTTTTTT.

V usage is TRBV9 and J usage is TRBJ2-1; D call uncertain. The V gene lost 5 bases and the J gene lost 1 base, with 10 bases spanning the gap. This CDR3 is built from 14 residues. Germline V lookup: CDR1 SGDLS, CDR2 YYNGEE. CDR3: CASSTGGSYNEQFF. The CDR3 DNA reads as TGTGCCAGCAGTACGGGTGGTTCCTACAATGAGCAGTTCTTC.

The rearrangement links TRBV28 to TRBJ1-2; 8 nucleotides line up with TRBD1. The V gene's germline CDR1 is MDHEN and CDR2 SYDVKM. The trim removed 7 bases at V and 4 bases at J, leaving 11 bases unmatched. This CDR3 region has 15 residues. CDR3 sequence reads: CASTNQDRGIYGYTF. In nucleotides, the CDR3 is TGTGCCAGCACCAACCAAGACAGGGGAATCTATGGCTACACCTTC.